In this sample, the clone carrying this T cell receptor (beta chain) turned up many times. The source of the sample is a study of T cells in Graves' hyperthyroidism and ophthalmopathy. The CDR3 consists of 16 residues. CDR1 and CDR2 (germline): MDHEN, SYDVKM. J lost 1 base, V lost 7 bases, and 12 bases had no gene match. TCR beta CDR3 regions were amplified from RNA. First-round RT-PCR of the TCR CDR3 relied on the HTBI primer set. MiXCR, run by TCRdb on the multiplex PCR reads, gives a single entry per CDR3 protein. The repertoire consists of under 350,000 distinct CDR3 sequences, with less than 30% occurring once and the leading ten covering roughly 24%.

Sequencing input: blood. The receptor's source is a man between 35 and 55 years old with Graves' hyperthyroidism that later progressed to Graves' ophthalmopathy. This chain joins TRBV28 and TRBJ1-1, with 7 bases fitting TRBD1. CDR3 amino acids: CASKVGGGVGNTEAFF. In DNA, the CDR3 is TGTGCCAGCAAGGTCGGAGGGGGCGTGGGGAACACTGAAGCTTTCTTT.